This T cell receptor beta chain was retrieved from a study of T cells in Graves' hyperthyroidism and ophthalmopathy. Study results and limitations: Most expanded thyroid clonotypes above 0.001 also appeared in blood. For ophthalmopathy, model prediction preceded onset by a median approximately 6 months.

On this clonotype: Its antigen is still unknown.

RNA transcripts provided the source from which TCR beta CDR3 regions were amplified. The HTBI primer set was used in a first-round RT-PCR of the TCR CDR3. TCRdb passed the multiplex PCR reads through MiXCR, listing each CDR3 protein once. The data show fewer than 110,000 distinct CDR3 sequences, with approximately 50% seen just once and roughly 25% held by the top ten. This CDR3 has 13 amino acids. The V segment lost 7 bases and the J segment 9 bases; nucleotides outside the gene matches: 12. Looked up from germline, CDR1 is SQVTM and CDR2 is ANQGSEA. Patients counted as stable if ophthalmopathy did not develop within 18 months. Extraction of PBMCs used 7.5 to 10 ml of fresh peripheral blood.

The rearrangement uses TRBV29-1 and TRBJ2-7; TRBD2 matches 10 bases. Sequencing was done on a sample of blood. This receptor was obtained from a man aged 35-49 years with Graves' hyperthyroidism. The CDR3 DNA is TGCAGCGATAGCGGGAGGTCCGTACGGGGGCAGTACTTC. This encodes CSDSGRSVRGQYF.